A selection of T cell receptor beta chains follows, all from one sample in a study of regulatory T cells in long-lasting Graves disease. TCRdb passed the multiplex PCR reads through MiXCR, listing each CDR3 protein once. The sample has 500,000 to 800,000 distinct CDR3 sequences, about 32% seen once. Sequenced here: peripheral blood mononuclear cells (PBMCs), sampled when the disease was refractory, from a patient treated with antithyroid drugs. The receptors derive from a female donor with Graves disease. The CDR3 runs from the conserved cysteine through the conserved F or W. Each record gives: CDR3 DNA, CDR3 protein, D gene, V gene, clone size, J gene. A D gene is named only where the DNA matches it firmly. A row's size may be missing; if present it is once, few, many or a size class.

CDR3 DNA: TGTGCCACCAGACAGGGCAATCAGCCCCAGCATTTT
CDR3 protein: CATRQGNQPQHF
D gene: .
V gene: TRBV15
clone size: .
J gene: TRBJ1-5

CDR3 DNA: TGTGCCAGCAGTTACCCACTAGGAGGCGAGCAGTTCTTC
CDR3 protein: CASSYPLGGEQFF
D gene: .
V gene: TRBV6-5
clone size: .
J gene: TRBJ2-1

CDR3 DNA: TGTGCCAGCAGTGCGGGGACAGCTTTATGGGAGCAGTACTTC
CDR3 protein: CASSAGTALWEQYF
D gene: .
V gene: TRBV28
clone size: many
J gene: TRBJ2-7

CDR3 DNA: TGCAGTGCTAGCTTTCAGGGGGGAAATTCACCCCTCCACTTT
CDR3 protein: CSASFQGGNSPLHF
D gene: TRBD1
V gene: TRBV20-1
clone size: few
J gene: TRBJ1-6

CDR3 DNA: TGTGCCAGCAGCTTAGCGGGGGGGAGTAACTACGAGCAGTACTTC
CDR3 protein: CASSLAGGSNYEQYF
D gene: TRBD2
V gene: TRBV11-2
clone size: .
J gene: TRBJ2-7

CDR3 DNA: TGCGCCAGCAGAAGGCAGAGCTCGAACACTGAAGCTTTCTTT
CDR3 protein: CASRRQSSNTEAFF
D gene: .
V gene: TRBV5-1
clone size: .
J gene: TRBJ1-1

CDR3 DNA: TGTGCCAGCGGCGTAGGAAACACCATATATTTT
CDR3 protein: CASGVGNTIYF
D gene: .
V gene: TRBV25-1
clone size: many
J gene: TRBJ1-3

CDR3 DNA: TGTGCCAGCAGTGAACGGACTAGCGGGAGGGCCACCGGGGAGCTGTTTTTT
CDR3 protein: CASSERTSGRATGELFF
D gene: TRBD2
V gene: TRBV6-2/TRBV6-3
clone size: .
J gene: TRBJ2-2

CDR3 DNA: TGTGCCAGCACCGGGTGGAGTGGGTCTGGGGCCAACGTCCTGACTTTC
CDR3 protein: CASTGWSGSGANVLTF
D gene: .
V gene: TRBV28
clone size: few
J gene: TRBJ2-6

CDR3 DNA: .
CDR3 protein: CASSISAPGQIIYEQYF
D gene: .
V gene: TRBV19
clone size: few
J gene: TRBJ2-7

CDR3 DNA: TGCAGTGCTAGAGATAGGGTTCAGATTTCACCCCTCCACTTT
CDR3 protein: CSARDRVQISPLHF
D gene: .
V gene: TRBV20-1
clone size: few
J gene: TRBJ1-6

CDR3 DNA: TGTGCCAGTTCCTGGGCCCCAATAAGTGAGAATGAGCAGTTCTTC
CDR3 protein: CASSWAPISENEQFF
D gene: .
V gene: TRBV19
clone size: .
J gene: TRBJ2-1

CDR3 DNA: TGTGCCAGCAGTGATTTGGGCAGGGCCGCGATCGAGCAGTACTTC
CDR3 protein: CASSDLGRAAIEQYF
D gene: .
V gene: TRBV6-1
clone size: .
J gene: TRBJ2-7

CDR3 DNA: TGTGCCAGCAGTTCCCTGGCAACAGGGGGCGGTAACTATGGCTACACCTTC
CDR3 protein: CASSSLATGGGNYGYTF
D gene: TRBD1
V gene: TRBV27
clone size: .
J gene: TRBJ1-2

CDR3 DNA: TGTGCCAGCAGCTTATTTCGGCAGGGGGTCACTGAAGCTTTCTTT
CDR3 protein: CASSLFRQGVTEAFF
D gene: TRBD1
V gene: TRBV7-9
clone size: .
J gene: TRBJ1-1

CDR3 DNA: TGTGCCAGCAGCTTGGGGGCCTTTATGAACACTGAAGCTTTCTTT
CDR3 protein: CASSLGAFMNTEAFF
D gene: .
V gene: TRBV5-8
clone size: few
J gene: TRBJ1-1

CDR3 DNA: TGTGCCAGCAGCTTAGGGGCCTGGACAGGCAAGGGGGAAGGCGAGCAGTACTTC
CDR3 protein: CASSLGAWTGKGEGEQYF
D gene: TRBD1
V gene: TRBV13
clone size: .
J gene: TRBJ2-7

CDR3 DNA: TGTGCCAGCAGTTCCGGACTGGGCAGGGTTAGTTACACCGGGGAGCTGTTTTTT
CDR3 protein: CASSSGLGRVSYTGELFF
D gene: .
V gene: TRBV27
clone size: .
J gene: TRBJ2-2

CDR3 DNA: TGTGCCAGCAACCCGAGGTCAGGGGTGAACACTGAAGCTTTCTTT
CDR3 protein: CASNPRSGVNTEAFF
D gene: .
V gene: TRBV2
clone size: .
J gene: TRBJ1-1

CDR3 DNA: TGTGCCAGCGGAAGGACAGGGAAACTAAGGACCGGGGAGCTGTTTTTT
CDR3 protein: CASGRTGKLRTGELFF
D gene: TRBD1
V gene: TRBV2
clone size: many
J gene: TRBJ2-2

CDR3 DNA: TGCAGCATCGAGGCACAGGGTCGTCTCAGGGAGACCCAGTACTTC
CDR3 protein: CSIEAQGRLRETQYF
D gene: .
V gene: TRBV29-1
clone size: .
J gene: TRBJ2-5